Each of the 30 T cell receptor beta chains below was sequenced from the same sample in a study of control samples from healthy donors and cancer patients. Produced via immunoSEQ multiplex PCR; TCRdb's table is partial and in-frame only. The sample lists roughly 70,000 clones, about 94% occurring once. The material sequenced was blood. Receptor source: a woman in her twenties or thirties in good health.

This clone was recorded only once. This chain links TRBV2 with TRBJ2-3; D may match TRBD1 or TRBD2 (5 bases each). V lost 7 bases, J lost 1 base, and 15 bases lay in between. Germline CDR1 is SNHLY and CDR2 is FYNNEI. The CDR3 is 15 residues long. The CDR3 loop reads CASTGAGGRTDTQYF. CDR3 nucleotide sequence: TGTGCCAGCACCGGGGCGGGCGGTCGCACAGATACGCAGTATTTT.

This chain connects TRBV2 to TRBJ2-3; D is unresolved. Per germline, CDR1 SNHLY and CDR2 FYNNEI. The CDR3 length is 13 residues. Deletions cut 3 bases from V and 9 bases from J, with 13 bases between. CDR3 amino acids: CASSDSSARTQYF. CDR3 nucleotides: TGTGCCAGCAGTGATTCGAGCGCTCGGACGCAGTATTTT.

The chain combines TRBV21-1 with TRBJ1-1; whether TRBD1, the table's D call, matches the DNA was not checked. TRBV21-1 corresponds to a pseudogene. The CDR3 has 17 residues. The CDR3 region has the DNA TGTGCCAGCAGCAAAACAGGAATTTGGATGGTAGACACTGAAGCTTTCTTT. This encodes CASSKTGIWMVDTEAFF.

The chain recombines TRBV3-1 (or the pseudogene TRBV3-2) with TRBJ1-3; no clear D gene. The CDR3 is 16 residues long. Germline V lookup: CDR1 LGHDT, CDR2 YNNKEL (reference sequence). Trimming took off 4 bases at V and 0 bases at J, with 13 bases between the two ends. Here the CDR3 reads CASSLPTGVSGNTIYF. The CDR3 bases are TGTGCCAGCAGCCTTCCGACCGGGGTCTCTGGAAACACCATATATTTT.

The rearrangement links TRBV2 to TRBJ1-6; D perhaps matches TRBD1 (5 bases). This CDR3 has 20 residues. V lost 2 bases and J lost 0, with 20 bases in between. Germline V gene data show CDR1 as SNHLY and CDR2 as FYNNEI. The DNA of the CDR3 is TGTGCCAGCAGTGAAAGAACAGGCCGTTCCAGGAGCTCCTATAATTCACCCCTCCACTTT. This gives the protein CASSERTGRSRSSYNSPLHF.

The gene calls are TRBV7-8 and TRBJ2-2; D might be TRBD1 (5 bases). Trimming pared 5 bases from V and 2 bases from J, leaving 9 bases between. Germline assignment: CDR1 SGHVS and CDR2 FQNEAQ. There are 14 residues in the CDR3. CDR3 sequence reads: CASSEQGNTGELFF. The CDR3 bases are TGTGCCAGCAGCGAGCAGGGTAACACCGGGGAGCTGTTTTTT.

This clone was observed a few times. The chain is built from TRBV5-6 and TRBJ1-4; 9 bases fit TRBD1. CDR1 is SGHDT, CDR2 YYEEEE, per germline. V dropped 4 bases and J dropped 5; count of bases not matched to a gene: 6. The CDR3 contains 15 residues. The CDR3, as DNA: TGTGCCAGCAGCCCGGGACAGGGCTGGAATGAAAAACTGTTTTTT. Translation gives CASSPGQGWNEKLFF.

This chain uses TRBV6-1 with TRBJ1-1; D call uncertain. The CDR3 extends over 15 amino acids. CDR1 and CDR2 (germline): MNHNS, SASEGT. Trimming left V 1 base short and J 0 bases short, with 9 bases between. DNA of the CDR3: TGTGCCAGCAGTGAAGGGTTGGGGATGAACACTGAAGCTTTCTTT. This sequence encodes CASSEGLGMNTEAFF.

The chain couples TRBV3-1 (or the pseudogene TRBV3-2) to TRBJ2-6; either TRBD1 or TRBD2 may supply D (5 bases each). Germline loops: CDR1 LGHDT, CDR2 YNNKEL (reference sequence). CDR3 length: 17 residues. The V and J ends lost 3 bases and 4 bases respectively, with 16 bases between them. The CDR3 region has the DNA TGTGCCAGCAGCCACATTGTGGCCAGGGACGGGGCCAACGTCCTGACTTTC. Amino acids: CASSHIVARDGANVLTF.

The CDR3 coding sequence is TGTGCCAGCAGCATAGGACGGGGGAACACTGAAGCTTTCTTT. Residues: CASSIGRGNTEAFF. The genes are TRBV11-2 and TRBJ1-1; no reliable D call. The CDR3 has 14 amino acids. In germline, CDR1 is SGHAT, CDR2 FQNNGV. V gave up 5 bases and J gave up 1 base, with 11 bases separating them.

The chain employs TRBV9 and TRBJ1-2; 7 bases match TRBD1. The V segment lost 0 bases and the J segment 7 bases; nucleotides outside the gene matches: 3. CDR3 length: 13 residues. Germline assignment: CDR1 SGDLS and CDR2 YYNGEE. CDR3 loop: CASSVGRTGGYTF. The CDR3 region has the DNA TGTGCCAGCAGCGTAGGCCGGACAGGTGGCTACACCTTC.

The chain uses TRBV19 and TRBJ1-6; 8 positions agree with TRBD1. The CDR3 length is 17 residues. Germline CDR1 and CDR2: LNHDA and SQIVND (reference sequence). V lost 0 bases and J lost 7; bases outside the gene matches: 8. The CDR3, as DNA: TGTGCCAGTAGTATAGATCCGGCAGGGGGCTACAATTCACCCCTCCACTTT. It translates to CASSIDPAGGYNSPLHF.

The chain employs TRBV7-8 and TRBJ1-5; D not certain. This CDR3 has 14 residues. The germline V and J ends were trimmed by 4 bases and 7 bases, with 14 bases remaining between them. Germline V gene sequence: CDR1 SGHVS, CDR2 FQNEAQ. Here the CDR3 DNA reads TGTGCCAGCAGCTCAAAAAGGGTCAAACAGCCCCAGCATTTT. This encodes CASSSKRVKQPQHF. Drawing the rest from reference TRBV7-8 and TRBJ1-5, the complete variable domain is GAGVSQSPRYKVAKRGQDVALRCDPISGHVSLFWYQQALGQGPEFLTYFQNEAQLDKSGLPSDRFFAERPEGSVSTLKIQRTQQEDSAVYLCASSSKRVKQPQHFGDGTRLSIL.

In this sample, this clone turned up once. The V gene is TRBV7-6, the J gene TRBJ2-2; no reliable D call. Germline V lookup: CDR1 SGHVS, CDR2 FNYEAQ. Deletions cut 4 bases from V and 4 bases from J, with 4 bases between. The CDR3 totals 12 residues. As DNA, the CDR3 is TGTGCCAGCAGCTCAGGCACCGGGGAGCTGTTTTTT. Protein: CASSSGTGELFF. The entire variable domain, with the rest obtained from reference TRBV7-6 and TRBJ2-2, is as follows: GAGVSQSPRYKVTKRGQDVALRCDPISGHVSLYWYRQALGQGPEFLTYFNYEAQQDKSGLPNDRFSAERPEGSISTLTIQRTEQRDSAMYRCASSSGTGELFFGEGSRLTVL.

The chain has TRBV7-2 and TRBJ1-4, with 8 bases matching TRBD1. V dropped 3 bases and J dropped 10; count of bases not matched to a gene: 10. This CDR3 is built from 15 residues. Germline V gene data show CDR1 as SGHTA and CDR2 as FQGNSA. Here the CDR3 reads CASSFTGTGGGKLFF. CDR3 nucleotide sequence: TGTGCCAGCAGCTTTACCGGGACAGGAGGAGGAAAACTGTTTTTT.

This rearrangement joins TRBV6-5 to TRBJ2-3, with 8 bases aligning to TRBD2. Germline V gives CDR1 MNHEY, CDR2 SVGAGI. V lost 6 bases to trimming and J lost 2 bases; unmatched junction nucleotides: 4. The CDR3 spans 14 residues. CDR3 sequence: CASSKLADTDTQYF. The CDR3 DNA is TGTGCCAGCAGCAAACTAGCGGACACAGATACGCAGTATTTT.

The V gene is TRBV24-1, the J gene TRBJ2-3; TRBD1 or TRBD2 may be the D gene (5 bases each). Germline V gives CDR1 KGHDR, CDR2 SFDVKD. V lost 5 bases and J lost 6, with 17 bases in between. This CDR3 comprises 15 residues. DNA of the CDR3: TGTGCCACCAGTGGTACGCAGGGACCGTTCGATACGCAGTATTTT. The encoded protein is CATSGTQGPFDTQYF.

This rearrangement joins TRBV7-9 to TRBJ2-1, with D uncertain. V lost 1 base and J lost 4, with 8 bases in between. Germline lookup yields CDR1 SEHNR and CDR2 FQNEAQ (reference sequence). The CDR3 is 14 amino acids. CDR3 region: CASSLVSEYNEQFF. CDR3 sequence (DNA): TGTGCCAGCAGCTTAGTTTCGGAATACAATGAGCAGTTCTTC.

This clone was seen just once. This sequence joins TRBV24-1 and TRBJ1-5, with D possibly being TRBD1 (6 bases). The V gene's germline CDR1 is KGHDR and CDR2 SFDVKD. The V end was cut by 5 bases, the J end by 6 bases, with 19 bases between. CDR3 length: 16 residues. CDR3: CATSAGDLGVGQPQHF. The CDR3 DNA follows: TGTGCCACCAGTGCAGGGGACCTCGGGGTGGGTCAGCCCCAGCATTTT.

The rearrangement joins TRBV6-5 to TRBJ1-6, with 8 positions matching TRBD1. This CDR3 comprises 14 residues. Looked up from germline, CDR1 is MNHEY and CDR2 is SVGAGI. V lost 7 bases, J lost 8 bases, and 7 bases stayed unmatched. The chain's CDR3 is CASKTDRADSPLHF. The CDR3 nucleotides read TGTGCCAGCAAGACGGACAGGGCCGATTCACCCCTCCACTTT.

The table lists this clone with a count of one. The V call is TRBV19, the J call TRBJ1-2, with D possibly matching TRBD1 (6 bases). There are 16 residues in the CDR3. V lost 1 base and J 4 bases, leaving 16 bases between the germline ends. Germline-derived CDR1 and CDR2 are LNHDA and SQIVND (reference sequence). The CDR3 DNA is TGTGCCAGTAGTATAGCCGGACAGAACGCGGGCTATGGCTACACCTTC. This codes for CASSIAGQNAGYGYTF.

This clone showed up just once. This chain uses TRBV5-6 with TRBJ2-4, with a tentative D call TRBD2 (5 bases). Germline V gene lookup returns CDR1 SGHDT and CDR2 YYEEEE. The V gene lost 10 bases and the J gene lost 2 bases, with 19 bases spanning the gap. The CDR3 spans 15 residues. The CDR3 bases are TGTGCCGGGAGCCGTAAGAAGACACCCAAAAACATTCAGTACTTC. Its translation: CAGSRKKTPKNIQYF. Combining the CDR3 with reference TRBV5-6 and TRBJ2-4 gives the whole variable domain DAGVTQSPTHLIKTRGQQVTLRCSPKSGHDTVSWYQQALGQGPQFIFQYYEEEERQRGNFPDRFSGHQFPNYSSELNVNALLLGDSALYLCAGSRKKTPKNIQYFGAGTRLSVL.

The V call is TRBV28, the J call TRBJ1-1; a weak D match, TRBD1 (6 bases). Germline CDR1 is MDHEN and CDR2 is SYDVKM. Trimming left V 2 bases short and J 1 base short, with 11 bases between. This CDR3 has 15 residues. CDR3 DNA sequence: TGTGCCAGCAGTTTAGCCGGGACACAGAACACTGAAGCTTTCTTT. This translates into CASSLAGTQNTEAFF.

The V and J genes are TRBV6-5 and TRBJ2-4; 7 bases map to TRBD2. Germline-derived CDR1 and CDR2 are MNHEY and SVGAGI. The V and J ends lost 6 bases and 0 bases, in that order; junction bases with no gene match: 2. This CDR3 contains 14 residues. The CDR3 region is CASRGGVAKNIQYF. CDR3 DNA: TGTGCCAGCAGGGGGGGGGTAGCCAAAAACATTCAGTACTTC.

The V gene is TRBV11-1, the J gene TRBJ1-3; D remains ambiguous. The V end lost 2 bases, the J end lost 2 bases, and 1 base lay between the germline ends. The CDR3 length is 12 residues. The germline gives CDR1 SGHAT, CDR2 FQDESV (reference sequence). CDR3: CASSLPGNTIYF. Written as DNA, the CDR3 is TGTGCCAGCAGCTTACCTGGAAACACCATATATTTT.

This clone was detected only a few times. V is TRBV19 and J is TRBJ1-5; the D gene is possibly TRBD1 (6 bases). Deletions cut 3 bases from V and 3 bases from J, with 12 bases between. There are 15 residues in the CDR3. Germline-derived CDR1 and CDR2 are LNHDA and SQIVND (reference sequence). CDR3 sequence (DNA): TGTGCCAGTAGTATTTCGGCAGGGGACAATCAGCCCCAGCATTTT. Its protein product is CASSISAGDNQPQHF.

The chain is built from TRBV10-2 and TRBJ1-2; the D gene is possibly TRBD1 (5 bases). The CDR3 loop spans 14 amino acids. V lost 11 bases to trimming and J lost 6 bases, with 22 bases between them. Germline values: CDR1 WSHSY, CDR2 SAAADI. The CDR3 sequence is CAGRGGGSRDGYTF. The CDR3 nucleotides read TGCGCCGGCCGGGGCGGGGGATCTCGTGATGGCTACACCTTC.

CDR3 nucleotide sequence: TGTGCCAGCAGCATGGCGGTCGAAAAACTGTTTTTT. Its translation: CASSMAVEKLFF. This chain connects TRBV7-9 to TRBJ1-4; the D is unclear. Trimming left V 5 bases short and J 8 bases short, with 9 bases between. The CDR3 has 12 residues. CDR1 is SEHNR and CDR2 is FQNEAQ in the germline V gene (reference sequence).

The CDR3 DNA follows: TGTGCCAGCAGACCGGGGCACATGTTTTTACCTGACGAGCAGTACTTC. Translation: CASRPGHMFLPDEQYF. The rearrangement uses TRBV28 and TRBJ2-7, with D perhaps being TRBD1 or TRBD2 (5 bases each). Germline V gene lookup returns CDR1 MDHEN and CDR2 SYDVKM. V was trimmed by 6 bases and J by 5 bases, leaving 23 bases between them. The CDR3 extends over 16 amino acids.

The rearrangement uses TRBV6-2 or TRBV6-3 and TRBJ1-2; possibly TRBD1 for D (5 bases). The CDR3 length is 14 residues. Germline values: CDR1 MNHEY, CDR2 SVGEGT. Trimming cost V 2 bases and J 5 bases, with 12 bases left between them. CDR3 coding DNA: TGTGCCAGCAGTTACCAGGACACTGTTTATGGCTACACCTTC. Translation: CASSYQDTVYGYTF.